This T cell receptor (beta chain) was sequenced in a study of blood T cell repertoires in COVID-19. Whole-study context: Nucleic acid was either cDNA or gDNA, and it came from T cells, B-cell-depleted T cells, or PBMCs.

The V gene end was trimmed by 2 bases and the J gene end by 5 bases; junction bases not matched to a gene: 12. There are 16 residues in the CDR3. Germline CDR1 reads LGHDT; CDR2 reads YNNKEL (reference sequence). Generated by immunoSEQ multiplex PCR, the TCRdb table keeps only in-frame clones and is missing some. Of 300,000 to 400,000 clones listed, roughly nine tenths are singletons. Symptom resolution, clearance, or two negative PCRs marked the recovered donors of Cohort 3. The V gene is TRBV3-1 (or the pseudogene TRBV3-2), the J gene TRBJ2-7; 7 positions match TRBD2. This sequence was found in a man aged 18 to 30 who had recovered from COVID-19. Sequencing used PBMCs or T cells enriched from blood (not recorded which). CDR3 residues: CASSQWHKVGGDEQYF. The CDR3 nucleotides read TGTGCCAGCAGCCAATGGCATAAAGTGGGGGGGGACGAGCAGTACTTC.